One and the same sample provided the 8 T cell receptor beta chains below, sequenced in a study of CD8+CD57+ T cells in acquired aplastic anemia. Genomic DNA, the template, was used for profiling of the TCR beta VDJ and CDR3. TCRdb re-called the reads with MiXCR, one entry per CDR3 protein. The table records 200,000 to 250,000 distinct CDR3 sequences, almost 35% of them present only once. The sample consisted of sorted CD4+, CD8+, or CD8+CD57+ T cells (not recorded which) from PBMCs. The receptor set was obtained from a human donor in good health, serving as a control.

The sample holds many counts of this clonotype. The chain couples TRBV2 to TRBJ2-1, with D tentatively TRBD2 (6 bases). V lost 9 bases, J lost 12 bases, and 18 bases lay in between. The CDR3 loop spans 12 amino acids. CDR1 is SNHLY and CDR2 is FYNNEI in the germline V gene. The CDR3 is CASKGRDLWQFF. CDR3 in DNA: TGTGCCAGTAAGGGAAGGGACTTGTGGCAGTTCTTC.

Note on this clonotype: A read error may explain this, as a much larger clone is one base away. The conserved final phenylalanine or tryptophan is absent from the CDR3, which likely points to a read error. The rearrangement uses TRBV20-1 and TRBJ2-7; TRBD1 aligns across 8 bases. Germline assignment: CDR1 DFQATT and CDR2 SNEGSKA (reference sequence). The trim removed 6 bases at V and 0 bases at J, leaving 7 bases unmatched. The CDR3 is made up of 14 amino acids. The CDR3 here is CSALSDRDSYEQYL. CDR3 coding DNA: TGCAGTGCCCTATCGGACAGGGACTCCTACGAGCAGTACCTC.

The gene calls are TRBV24-1 and TRBJ1-2, with 7 bases that match TRBD1. The CDR3 loop spans 13 amino acids. Trimming at V came to 11 bases and at J to 3 bases, leaving 8 bases not matched to a gene. Germline assignment: CDR1 KGHDR and CDR2 SFDVKD. CDR3 sequence: CAITSGTDYGYTF. CDR3 sequence (DNA): TGTGCCATCACGTCCGGGACAGACTATGGCTACACCTTC.

The rearrangement uses TRBV4-1 and TRBJ2-1, with D tentatively TRBD1 (5 bases). Trimming removed 2 bases from V and 9 bases from J, with 23 bases in between. CDR1 is MGHRA, CDR2 YSYEKL, per germline. CDR3 size: 17 residues. The DNA of the CDR3 is TGCGCCAGCAGCCAATCCCCGGCCTTAAGGGGTTCCGCTGAGCAGTTCTTC. Protein sequence: CASSQSPALRGSAEQFF.

The chain has TRBV2 and TRBJ2-5; maybe TRBD2 (5 bases). The V gene lost 2 bases and the J gene lost 4 bases, with 11 bases spanning the gap. The CDR3 is 14 residues long. Per germline, CDR1 SNHLY and CDR2 FYNNEI. CDR3 residues: CASSELLDGETQYF. The CDR3 region has the DNA TGTGCCAGCAGTGAATTACTAGATGGAGAGACCCAGTACTTC. Variable domain in full (rest from reference TRBV2 and TRBJ2-5): EPEVTQTPSHQVTQMGQEVILRCVPISNHLYFYWYRQILGQKVEFLVSFYNNEISEKSEIFDDQFSVERPDGSNFTLKIRSTKLEDSAMYFCASSELLDGETQYFGPGTRLLVL.

The rearrangement links TRBV5-1 to TRBJ2-5; 11 positions agree with TRBD2. The trim removed 4 bases at V and 1 base at J, leaving 3 bases unmatched. The CDR3 consists of 15 residues. The germline V gene has CDR1 SGHRS and CDR2 YFSETQ. CDR3 sequence: CASSIAGGSQETQYF. CDR3 bases: TGCGCCAGCAGCATAGCGGGGGGGAGCCAAGAGACCCAGTACTTC.

Comments on this clonotype: One end of the junction is discordant with germline, which a read error may explain. This chain connects TRBV3-1 to TRBJ1-2; 7 bases are a match to TRBD1. This CDR3 comprises 14 residues. Germline-derived CDR1 and CDR2 are LGHDT and YNNKEL (reference sequence). CDR3 sequence reads: CASNQDSGDSGYTF. CDR3 in DNA: TGTGCCAGCAACCAAGATTCAGGGGACAGCGGCTACACCTTC.

This clonotype was picked up a small number of times. The genes are TRBV6-1 and TRBJ2-1, with D perhaps being TRBD1 or TRBD2 (5 bases each). Trimming took 4 bases from V and 0 from J, leaving 13 bases between them. This CDR3 has 16 amino acids. CDR1 and CDR2 from the germline V gene are MNHNS and SASEGT. The CDR3 loop is CASSARGTLSYNEQFF. In DNA, the CDR3 is TGTGCCAGCAGTGCGAGGGGCACCCTCTCCTACAATGAGCAGTTCTTC.